These 5 T cell receptor beta chains came from one sample sequenced in a study of cytotoxic CD8 clonotypes in ibrutinib-treated CLL. The assay was immunoSEQ multiplex PCR, and TCRdb's table has in-frame clones only and misses some. The data contain almost 250,000 clones, around 70% of them singletons. Sample: PBMCs, taken after 24 months of ibrutinib treatment. The receptors derive from a human donor with chronic lymphocytic leukemia.

The V call is TRBV20-1, the J call TRBJ1-1, with D possibly being TRBD1 (6 bases). The CDR3 length is 11 residues. The V end lost 3 bases, the J end lost 11 bases, and 13 bases lay between the germline ends. The germline V gene encodes CDR1 DFQATT and CDR2 SNEGSKA (reference sequence). CDR3 bases: TGCAGTGCTAGTTGGGGGCTGAGTGCTTTCTTT. It encodes CSASWGLSAFF.

This chain connects TRBV7-8 to TRBJ2-7; 9 nucleotides match TRBD2. Trimming removed 2 bases from V and 3 bases from J; junction bases left unmatched: 5. CDR1 SGHVS and CDR2 FQNEAQ come from the germline V gene. This CDR3 is built from 15 residues. In DNA, the CDR3 is TGTGCCAGCAGCTTAACAGTAGCGGGAGACTACGAGCAGTACTTC. This codes for CASSLTVAGDYEQYF. Filled out from reference TRBV7-8 and TRBJ2-7, the complete variable domain reads GAGVSQSPRYKVAKRGQDVALRCDPISGHVSLFWYQQALGQGPEFLTYFQNEAQLDKSGLPSDRFFAERPEGSVSTLKIQRTQQEDSAVYLCASSLTVAGDYEQYFGPGTRLTVT.

The V and J genes are TRBV7-3 and TRBJ1-1, with D unclear. Germline loops: CDR1 SGHTA, CDR2 FQGTGA. V was cut by 6 bases and J by 2 bases, with 7 bases left in between. CDR3 length equals 12 residues. The CDR3 here is CASSTGNTEAFF. The CDR3 bases are TGTGCCAGCAGTACGGGAAACACTGAAGCTTTCTTT.

This clone was counted between two and nine times. The genes are TRBV5-1 and TRBJ1-2; TRBD1 matches 8 bases. Losses at the gene ends were 3 bases for V and 6 bases for J; bases not matched to a gene: 7. CDR1 SGHRS and CDR2 YFSETQ come from the germline V gene. The CDR3 loop spans 14 amino acids. The chain's CDR3 is CASSSGQESNGYTF. CDR3 nucleotides: TGCGCCAGCAGCTCGGGACAGGAGTCTAATGGCTACACCTTC.

This clone has just a few counts. The chain joins TRBV7-2 to TRBJ1-3; D is undetermined. V lost 2 bases and J lost 0, with 17 bases in between. This CDR3 contains 18 residues. CDR1 is SGHTA, CDR2 FQGNSA, per germline. CDR3 residues: CASSLRPGQDRSGNTIYF. The DNA of the CDR3 is TGTGCCAGCAGCTTACGTCCGGGTCAGGACCGCTCTGGAAACACCATATATTTT.